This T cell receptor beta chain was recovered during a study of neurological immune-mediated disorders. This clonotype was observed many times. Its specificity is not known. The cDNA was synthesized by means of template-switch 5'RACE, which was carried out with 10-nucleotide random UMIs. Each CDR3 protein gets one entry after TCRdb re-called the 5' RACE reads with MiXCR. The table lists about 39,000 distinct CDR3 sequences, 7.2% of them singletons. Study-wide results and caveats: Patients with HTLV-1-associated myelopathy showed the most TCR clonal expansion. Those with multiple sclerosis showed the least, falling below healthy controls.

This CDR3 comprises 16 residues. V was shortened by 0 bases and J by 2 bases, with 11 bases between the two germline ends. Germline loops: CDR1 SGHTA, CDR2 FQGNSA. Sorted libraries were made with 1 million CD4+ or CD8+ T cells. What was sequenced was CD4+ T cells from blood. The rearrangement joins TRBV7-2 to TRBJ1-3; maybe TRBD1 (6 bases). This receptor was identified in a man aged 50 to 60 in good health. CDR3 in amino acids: CASSLAGASTGNTIYF. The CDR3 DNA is TGTGCCAGCAGCTTAGCGGGGGCGTCTACTGGAAACACCATATATTTT.